These T cell receptor beta chains were read from a single sample in a study of radiotherapy plus CTLA-4 blockade in lung cancer. Using immunoSEQ multiplex PCR, the repertoire was profiled, and TCRdb retains in-frame clones only, with some absent. The table lists roughly 46,000 clones, 65% to 85% of them singletons. Material: peripheral blood, obtained from a patient treated with radiotherapy plus ipilimumab. Receptors originate from a human donor with non-small cell lung cancer who had stable disease on radiotherapy plus ipilimumab. Each CDR3 is given with its conserved first and last residue.

v_call	j_call	cdr3_aa
TRBV9	TRBJ1-4	CASSVGQSNEKLFF
TRBV5-8	TRBJ2-2	CASSLARGALINTGELFF
TRBV2	TRBJ1-1	CASNPRIMNTEAFF
TRBV6-6	TRBJ1-3	CASSYTGTGGNTIYF
TRBV28	TRBJ1-4	CASSFWGNEKLFF
TRBV9	TRBJ2-5	CASSVGDRTQETQYF
TRBV6-5	TRBJ2-5	CASVRTGEETQYF
TRBV6-5	TRBJ1-2	CASRNPTGTNYGYTF
TRBV5-1	TRBJ2-1	CASSLERGGENEQFF
TRBV4-2	TRBJ2-3	CASSQGGNGGAGDTQYF
TRBV4-3	TRBJ1-2	CASSRNSGGIYGYTF
TRBV4-1	TRBJ1-3	CASSTGNSGNTIYF
TRBV5-7	TRBJ1-1	CASSRAVGMNTEAFF
TRBV10-2	TRBJ1-2	CASYGLHYGYTF
TRBV6-6	TRBJ2-7	CASSSGIYEQYF
TRBV7-3	TRBJ1-2	CASSPGTGGGGYTF
TRBV6-6	TRBJ2-1	CASRQREYNEQFF
TRBV7-7	TRBJ1-1	CASSPPGEARNTEAFF
TRBV6-4	TRBJ2-7	CASSAEDGYEQYF
TRBV7-9	TRBJ2-1	CASSLQGQGAGVF
TRBV6-5	TRBJ1-2	CASSYFGGAYGYTF
TRBV6-1	TRBJ1-2	CASSEGAGANYGYTF
TRBV18	TRBJ1-1	CASSPIWGRGTEAFF
TRBV5-1	TRBJ1-2	CASGPNYGYTF
TRBV2	TRBJ1-2	CASSENVNYGYTF
TRBV5-6	TRBJ2-1	CASSSEWMGKQFF
TRBV19	TRBJ2-7	CASGTYEQYF
TRBV28	TRBJ1-5	CASSSQGADQPQHF
TRBV19	TRBJ1-2	CASSISRTGFGGYTF
TRBV9	TRBJ2-1	CASSVGPAGTRPYNEQFF
TRBV5-1	TRBJ1-4	CASSLMNTNEKLFF
TRBV5-6	TRBJ1-5	CASSSGGFRNQPQHF
TRBV27	TRBJ2-2	CASTGTLNTGELFF
TRBV11-2	TRBJ1-5	CASSLGAPRHQPQHF
TRBV28	TRBJ2-2	CASSFSEWIGELFF
TRBV6-5	TRBJ1-1	CASSYSRTGTTEAFF
TRBV6-1	TRBJ1-6	CASSEFVRGGSYNSPLHF
TRBV19	TRBJ1-5	CASSIWPRGVEQPQHF
TRBV6-5	TRBJ1-2	CASSTTGVDGYGYTF
TRBV18	TRBJ1-1	CASSPAKNTEAFF
TRBV11-2	TRBJ2-3	CASSRDSYTDTQYF
TRBV6-1	TRBJ1-6	CASSDRRGSYNSPLHF
TRBV19	TRBJ2-7	CASSRGGYEQYF
TRBV9	TRBJ1-3	CASSYQGESGNTIYF
TRBV5-4	TRBJ2-7	CASSFDHEQYF
TRBV19	TRBJ1-1	CASAPRGVNTEAFF
TRBV19	TRBJ1-5	CASSIRQVVSRDSNQPQHF
TRBV11-2	TRBJ2-7	CASSSYYPAYEQYF
TRBV5-6	TRBJ1-3	CASSQGIGNTIYF
TRBV18	TRBJ1-1	CASSPGHGAFF
TRBV18	TRBJ1-3	CASLRSGRFGNTIYF
TRBV6-1	TRBJ1-6	CASSERWDSPLHF
TRBV4-3	TRBJ1-3	CASSLGQGSGNTIYF
TRBV4-1	TRBJ1-6	CASSQPNTGPGSPLHF
TRBV5-6	TRBJ1-3	CASSRQGSGNTIYF
TRBV11-3	TRBJ1-1	CASSADFGTEAFF
TRBV14	TRBJ1-2	CASSQTGARYGYTF
TRBV19	TRBJ2-5	CASSIDPETQYF
TRBV10-3	TRBJ1-2	CASREDNFGYTF